This TCR beta chain came from a study of T cell changes during pregnancy in multiple sclerosis. Looked up from germline, CDR1 is MNHEY and CDR2 is SMNVEV (reference sequence). The ends were cut back, 1 base at V and 5 bases at J, with 12 bases in the middle. The CDR3 spans 15 residues. TCRdb's copy holds only in-frame clones and misses some; the assay was immunoSEQ multiplex PCR. The table records tens of thousands of clones, about 90% of them present only once. The material was peripheral blood, obtained after pregnancy. This TCR derives from a female donor in good health, enrolled as a control in a pregnancy study. The chain recombines TRBV27 with TRBJ1-5, with TRBD1 as a possible D gene (5 bases). CDR3 DNA: TGTGCCAGCAGTTTATTAGGGGTCCCCGATCAGCCCCAGCATTTT. Translating it yields CASSLLGVPDQPQHF.